This TCR beta chain came from a study of blood T cell repertoires in COVID-19. Study as a whole: Sites in the United States, Italy and Spain provided acute and convalescent COVID-19 samples. PBMCs, B-cell-depleted T cells, or T cells provided the cDNA or gDNA that made up the material.

Source study methods: Reference gene primers were amplified, and this amplification served to estimate nucleated cell counts. Profiled with immunoSEQ multiplex PCR; TCRdb holds only in-frame clones, not every one. The V and J calls and clone size come from that table; D and trimming were worked out from the DNA. The sample contains fewer than 200,000 clones, 83% of which appear only once. Trimming left V 7 bases short and J 3 bases short, with 8 bases between. This CDR3 region has 12 residues. Looked up from germline, CDR1 is SGHRS and CDR2 is YFSETQ. The chain carries TRBV5-1 and TRBJ1-3; D may be TRBD1 (6 bases). Sequencing was done on a sample of peripheral blood. This clonotype originated in an elderly woman with acute or convalescent COVID-19. CDR3 protein: CASGQNGNTIYF. The DNA for the CDR3 is TGCGCCAGCGGACAGAATGGAAACACCATATATTTT.